A single sample is the source of the 11 T cell receptor beta chains below, sequenced in a study of shared clonotypes between healthy human individuals. The protocol was immunoSEQ multiplex PCR, while the TCRdb copy is restricted to in-frame clones and leaves out a portion. Among roughly 2.1 million clones, about 93% were seen once, and the ten largest hold about 1.8%. CD45RO-negative cells were positively selected for CCR7, leaving out terminally differentiated effector memory CD45RA+ cells. Sequenced: naive CD8+ T cells from PBMCs. These TCRs come from a young man in good health. Some clones in this sample may be carry-over from other donors' samples.

V usage is TRBV27 and J usage is TRBJ2-3, with D perhaps matching TRBD1 or TRBD2 (6 bases each). The CDR3 loop spans 14 amino acids. The germline CDR1 and CDR2 sequences are MNHEY and SMNVEV (reference sequence). Trimming pared 3 bases from V and 6 bases from J, leaving 13 bases between. In DNA, the CDR3 is TGTGCCAGCAGTTTGGGGGCGGGATGGGATACGCAGTATTTT. Encoded protein: CASSLGAGWDTQYF.

V and J are TRBV6-5 and TRBJ2-5, with D perhaps assigned TRBD1 or TRBD2 (5 bases each). Germline V CDR1 and CDR2: MNHEY, SVGAGI. The V gene lost 5 bases and the J gene lost 5 bases, with 15 bases spanning the gap. CDR3 length equals 14 residues. CDR3 nucleotides: TGTGCCAGCAGTGCACTAGGGGAATTTGAGACCCAGTACTTC. It codes for CASSALGEFETQYF.

The rearrangement links TRBV15 to TRBJ2-5; TRBD2 agrees at 10 bases. The CDR3 is 17 amino acids. CDR1 LNHNV and CDR2 YYDKDF come from the germline V gene (reference sequence). V lost 1 base and J lost 5; bases outside the gene matches: 10. In nucleotides, the CDR3 is TGTGCCACCAGCAGAGCCCTAGCGGGAGATTTATCGGAGACCCAGTACTTC. Protein: CATSRALAGDLSETQYF.

The V call is TRBV6-5, the J call TRBJ1-4; 8 bases are a match to TRBD1. With V trimmed by 4 bases and J by 8 bases, 6 bases remained unmatched. CDR1 is MNHEY and CDR2 is SVGAGI in the germline V gene. This CDR3 is built from 14 residues. CDR3 protein: CASSSQGAWEKLFF. CDR3 in DNA: TGTGCCAGCAGTTCGCAGGGGGCGTGGGAAAAACTGTTTTTT.

The J gene is TRBJ1-1, the V gene TRBV12-5; D perhaps matches TRBD1 (6 bases). The CDR3 is 16 amino acids. The germline CDR1 and CDR2 sequences are LGHNT and FRNRAP. V was pared by 5 bases and J by 1 base, with 17 bases between. CDR3: CASGPNPTGQNTEAFF. CDR3 sequence (DNA): TGTGCTAGTGGTCCCAACCCGACAGGACAGAACACTGAAGCTTTCTTT.

The J gene is TRBJ2-3, the V gene TRBV10-3, with D perhaps being TRBD1 or TRBD2 (5 bases each). The CDR3 consists of 15 residues. With 0 bases removed from V and 3 bases from J, the gap between germline ends came to 10 bases. Germline values: CDR1 ENHRY, CDR2 SYGVKD. The CDR3 region has the DNA TGTGCCATCAGTGAGTCGGGGGAAAAAACAGATACGCAGTATTTT. Translated, it gives CAISESGEKTDTQYF.

This rearrangement joins TRBV29-1 to TRBJ1-1; D is unclear. V shed 5 bases and J shed 4 bases, with 14 bases lying between them. The CDR3 is 13 amino acids. The germline V gene has CDR1 SQVTM and CDR2 ANQGSEA. The CDR3 region has the DNA TGCAGCGTTTATCCCACCGGGAGCACTGAAGCTTTCTTT. This codes for CSVYPTGSTEAFF.

This clone was counted once. The chain is built from TRBV11-2 and TRBJ2-3; TRBD2 aligns across 9 bases. Germline assignment: CDR1 SGHAT and CDR2 FQNNGV. With 5 bases clipped from V and 4 bases from J, the junction kept 10 bases outside the gene matches. The CDR3 is made up of 16 amino acids. CDR3 coding DNA: TGTGCCAGCAGCAGACCCCGCAGCGGGAGGTCAGATACGCAGTATTTT. The encoded protein is CASSRPRSGRSDTQYF.

The rearrangement joins TRBV4-2 to TRBJ1-5; possibly TRBD1 for D (6 bases). The germline gives CDR1 LGHNA, CDR2 YNFKEQ. The CDR3 has 16 amino acids. V was pared by 1 base and J by 0 bases, with 10 bases between. This chain's CDR3 is CASSQGRGGSNQPQHF. The CDR3 DNA reads TGTGCCAGCAGCCAAGGCAGGGGAGGTAGCAATCAGCCCCAGCATTTT.

The J gene is TRBJ1-2, the V gene TRBV19; maybe TRBD1 (6 bases). V was shortened by 5 bases and J by 3 bases, with 16 bases between the two germline ends. Germline V gene lookup returns CDR1 LNHDA and CDR2 SQIVND (reference sequence). This CDR3 region has 15 residues. CDR3: CASSLTGGAHYGYTF. Here the CDR3 DNA reads TGTGCCAGTAGTCTCACGGGGGGCGCTCACTATGGCTACACCTTC.

This chain connects TRBV29-1 to TRBJ1-1; 7 nucleotides agree with TRBD1. This CDR3 spans 14 amino acids. The junction had 12 bases not matched to a gene; V was cut back by 8 bases and J by 3 bases. Germline CDR1 SQVTM, CDR2 ANQGSEA. The CDR3 DNA reads as TGCAGCCTATCCCCCCGAACAGGGGACACTGAAGCTTTCTTT. Translated, it gives CSLSPRTGDTEAFF.